What follows describes a single T cell receptor beta chain. The sample belongs to a study of cytomegalovirus exposure and HLA in healthy donors. Trimming took 1 base from V and 2 from J; bases not matched to a gene: 7. Germline V CDR1 and CDR2: SGHAT, FQNNGV. CDR3 size: 17 residues. Data came from immunoSEQ multiplex PCR; TCRdb stores just in-frame clones and leaves some out. The repertoire consists of roughly 68,000 clones, with roughly 96% occurring once and the leading ten covering under 2.5%. The sequence came from a man between 18 and 35 years old in good health and CMV-seronegative. V and J are TRBV11-2 and TRBJ2-2; TRBD2 matches at 7 bases. The specimen sequenced was PBMCs. In DNA form, the CDR3 reads TGTGCCAGCAGCTTAGTAGGGAAGCGGGAAAACACCGGGGAGCTGTTTTTT. Translating it yields CASSLVGKRENTGELFF.